The 8 T cell receptor beta chains given below trace back to one sample, sequenced in a study of vaccination and CD4 T cells after COVID-19. For these receptors, no antigen is known. The treatment: approximately 10-day PBMC culture with coronavirus spike peptide pools or control peptides (ViraFEST assay). Researchers used the Oncomine TCR Beta short-read assay to sequence DNA from cultured CD4+ T cells. Using its own MiXCR run on the PCR reads, TCRdb lists one record per CDR3 protein. Of about 5,500 distinct CDR3 sequences in the sample, roughly 70% were seen once. Specimen: CD4+ T cells from blood, cultured in vitro. These receptors were taken from a human donor who had recovered from COVID-19.

The J gene is TRBJ1-5, the V gene TRBV6-1; 9 bases map to TRBD1. This CDR3 has 14 amino acids. V gave up 6 bases and J gave up 6 bases; unmatched junction bases: 6. CDR1 and CDR2 (germline): MNHNS, SASEGT. CDR3 coding DNA: TGTGCCAGCAGACAGGACAGGGGAGGTCAGCCCCAGCATTTT. Amino acid sequence: CASRQDRGGQPQHF.

This clonotype was observed once. The V and J genes are TRBV20-1 and TRBJ1-6; no clear D. Germline CDR1 and CDR2: DFQATT and SNEGSKA (reference sequence). Trimming took 2 bases from V and 7 from J, leaving 18 bases between them. The CDR3 runs 16 residues. The CDR3 nucleotides read TGCAGTGCTAGATCCCCGAAGCAGGCCCCAAATTCACCCCTCCACTTT. As protein: CSARSPKQAPNSPLHF.

This clonotype has only one observation. This chain connects TRBV5-1 to TRBJ1-4; a possible D gene is TRBD1 (6 bases). The CDR3 loop spans 14 amino acids. CDR1 SGHRS and CDR2 YFSETQ come from the germline V gene. Trimming pared 4 bases from V and 7 bases from J, leaving 14 bases between. CDR3 sequence: CASSPWGAGEKLFF. DNA of the CDR3: TGCGCCAGCAGCCCGTGGGGGGCGGGTGAAAAACTGTTTTTT.

V is TRBV11-3 and J is TRBJ2-5; D call uncertain. V was clipped by 5 bases and J by 4 bases, with 8 bases between them. This CDR3 has 12 amino acids. CDR1 is SGHNT and CDR2 is YENEEA in the germline V gene. In DNA form, the CDR3 reads TGTGCCAGCAGCCCAGGCTCAGAGACCCAGTACTTC. Its protein is CASSPGSETQYF. The full variable domain, completed using reference TRBV11-3 and TRBJ2-5, is EAGVVQSPRYKIIEKKQPVAFWCNPISGHNTLYWYLQNLGQGPELLIRYENEEAVDDSQLPKDRFSAERLKGVDSTLKIQPAELGDSAVYLCASSPGSETQYFGPGTRLLVL.

This clonotype came up a few times. The V call is TRBV24-1, the J call TRBJ1-2; 9 positions match TRBD1. After removal of 4 bases from V and 6 bases from J, the junction contained 11 bases not matched to a gene. CDR3 size: 16 residues. Looked up from germline, CDR1 is KGHDR and CDR2 is SFDVKD. Written as DNA, the CDR3 is TGTGCCACCAGTGACAGCACCGGGACAGGGACACATGGCTACACCTTC. This encodes CATSDSTGTGTHGYTF.

This clonotype was counted a few times. The chain joins TRBV24-1 to TRBJ2-7; D not certain. The V and J ends lost 5 bases and 3 bases respectively, with 10 bases between them. Looked up from germline, CDR1 is KGHDR and CDR2 is SFDVKD. This CDR3 has 13 amino acids. In nucleotides, the CDR3 is TGTGCCACCAGTGTAGGATCAAACTACGAGCAGTACTTC. Amino acid sequence: CATSVGSNYEQYF.

This sequence joins TRBV2 and TRBJ1-3; maybe TRBD1 (6 bases). The CDR3 length is 13 residues. Germline-derived CDR1 and CDR2 are SNHLY and FYNNEI. Trimming cost V 8 bases and J 4 bases, with 12 bases left between them. The CDR3 nucleotides are TGTGCCAGCGCACAGGGTGGCGGAAACACCATATATTTT. Translation gives CASAQGGGNTIYF.

This clonotype qualifies as large. The chain links TRBV20-1 to TRBJ2-4; no firm D call. Germline V gene sequence: CDR1 DFQATT, CDR2 SNEGSKA (reference sequence). This CDR3 region has 16 residues. V lost 3 bases, J lost 0 bases, and 15 bases lay in between. The CDR3 reads CSASGVDRLAKNIQYF. DNA for the CDR3: TGCAGTGCTAGTGGGGTGGACCGATTAGCCAAAAACATTCAGTACTTC.